This T cell receptor beta chain was sequenced during a study of graft-versus-host responses after intestinal transplantation. Overall study: Grafts were multivisceral, liver-intestinal, or isolated intestinal. Every recipient had anti-thymocyte globulin induction and 2 to 3 years of tacrolimus plus steroids.

TCRdb's table, derived via immunoSEQ multiplex PCR, lists solely in-frame clones and lacks some. The data contain more than 10,000 clones, roughly 92% of them singletons. This CDR3 contains 14 residues. CDR1 is SEHNR and CDR2 is FQNEAQ in the germline V gene (reference sequence). V was cut by 1 base and J by 4 bases, with 8 bases left in between. Documented time point: postoperative day 105 after intestinal transplantation (dayNNNN = postoperative day). A few counts support this clone. The chain combines TRBV7-9 with TRBJ1-3; D remains ambiguous. This sample comprised PBMCs, obtained 105 days after intestinal transplantation. This receptor was obtained from a human patient who received an intestinal transplant, so some T cells may come from the graft donor. The CDR3, as DNA: TGTGCCAGCAGCTTAGAAATCTACGGAAACACCATATATTTT. Protein sequence: CASSLEIYGNTIYF.